The source of this TCR beta chain is a study of T cell responses to AZD1222 COVID-19 vaccine. Findings and caveats of the study: Recipients of AZD1222 seropositive at baseline numbered only five or six.

Only in-frame clones appear in the TCRdb table, and some are missing; sequencing was by immunoSEQ multiplex PCR. This sample has around 170,000 clones, with 91% found just once. The germline V and J ends were trimmed by 3 bases and 2 bases, with 7 bases remaining between them. Germline V gene sequence: CDR1 LNHNV, CDR2 YYDKDF (reference sequence). The CDR3 spans 13 residues. Details on this clone: Antigen unknown. The same CDR3 arises from other DNA sequences in this sample as well.

The J gene is TRBJ2-5, the V gene TRBV15; TRBD1 is a possible D gene (6 bases). This receptor was identified in an adult in good health. Sequences were derived from peripheral blood, sampled on day 0 of AZD1222 vaccination. CDR3 nucleotides: TGTGCCACCAGCAGGGACAGTCAAGAGACCCAGTACTTC. It encodes CATSRDSQETQYF.